At least ten counts were recorded for the clone carrying this TCR beta chain. Only newly diagnosed hyperthyroidism patients aged 18 to 65, with under 2 months' duration, were enrolled. Excluded were patients with other autoimmune diseases, uncontrolled infections, pregnancy or lactation. TCR beta CDR3 amplification used RNA transcripts. HTBI primers were used in a first-round RT-PCR, which preceded a second-round multiplex PCR. TCRdb itself ran the multiplex PCR reads through MiXCR, one entry per CDR3 protein. The sample has around 590,000 distinct CDR3 sequences, under 40% seen once; the top ten hold approximately 4.1%. This CDR3 comprises 14 residues. Between the trimmed V and J ends, which lost 6 bases and 0 bases, there was a span of 11 bases. Per germline, CDR1 SEHNR and CDR2 FQNEAQ (reference sequence). These data belong to a study of Graves' ophthalmopathy and Graves' hyperthyroidism. Study-wide background: Stable hyperthyroidism was defined by absence of ophthalmopathy within 18 months of follow-up.

The gene calls are TRBV7-9 and TRBJ1-2; D gene uncertain. Sequencing was done on a sample of peripheral blood or thyroid tissue (not recorded which). The sequence was collected from an adult man with Graves' hyperthyroidism. CDR3 in amino acids: CASRFPSANYGYTF. The CDR3, as DNA: TGTGCCAGCAGGTTTCCCTCAGCTAACTATGGCTACACCTTC.